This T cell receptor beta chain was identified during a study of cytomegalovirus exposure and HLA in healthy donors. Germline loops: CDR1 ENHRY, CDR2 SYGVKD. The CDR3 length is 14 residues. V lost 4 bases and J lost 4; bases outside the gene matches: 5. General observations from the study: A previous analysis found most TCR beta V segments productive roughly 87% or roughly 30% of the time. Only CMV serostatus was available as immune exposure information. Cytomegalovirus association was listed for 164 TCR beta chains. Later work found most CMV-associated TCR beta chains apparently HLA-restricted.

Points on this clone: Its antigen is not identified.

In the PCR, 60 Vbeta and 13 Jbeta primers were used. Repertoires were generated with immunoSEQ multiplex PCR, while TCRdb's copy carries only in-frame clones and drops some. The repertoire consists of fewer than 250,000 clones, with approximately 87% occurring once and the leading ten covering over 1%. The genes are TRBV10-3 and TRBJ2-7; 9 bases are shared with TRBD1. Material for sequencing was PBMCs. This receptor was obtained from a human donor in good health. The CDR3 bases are TGTGCCATCAGTGGGGGACAGGGTTTGTACGAGCAGTACTTC. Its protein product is CAISGGQGLYEQYF.